The entry below describes one T cell receptor (beta chain). The antigen is not known. Germline DNA was also extracted, and blood RNA derived from unsorted whole blood. Collection of around 4 milliliters of peripheral blood took place before surgery. The record originates from a study of tumor-infiltrating lymphocytes in primary liver carcinoma. Turning to the study itself: Patients comprised men and women whose ages fell between 30 and 69 years. In every tissue type, samples returned a similar yield of roughly 3.65 to 8 million productive TCRbeta reads. Findings and limits, study-wide: Bulk unsorted material prevented CD4+ and CD8+ repertoire comparison.

This CDR3 comprises 18 residues. CDR1 is SGHAT and CDR2 is FQNNGV in the germline V gene. Germline trimming cut 1 base from V and 2 bases from J; bases unmatched to any gene: 8. Researchers generated TCR beta cDNA from about 460 ng of total RNA, relying on a constant-region primer. Researchers made the TCR beta libraries by running three nested multiplex PCR rounds with slightly modified ARM-PCR. Researchers ran the first two PCR rounds for roughly 11 cycles each with TRBV1-TRBV30 forward primers and a C-beta reverse primer. TCRdb ran MiXCR on the multiplex PCR reads and lists one entry per CDR3 protein. The sample carries about 320,000 distinct CDR3 sequences, approximately 60% recorded once.

The specimen sequenced was peripheral blood. The V gene is TRBV11-2, the J gene TRBJ2-2; 9 bases fit TRBD2. The sequence was collected from a man in his forties with primary liver carcinoma and hepatitis B virus infection. The CDR3 spells CASSLVVPSGVNTGELFF. In DNA form, the CDR3 reads TGTGCCAGCAGCTTAGTTGTCCCTAGCGGGGTCAACACCGGGGAGCTGTTTTTT.